This T cell receptor (beta chain) stems from a study of blood T cell repertoires in COVID-19. At the level of the study: Samples representing acute and convalescent COVID-19 were sourced from the United States, Italy and Spain.

Clones were read by immunoSEQ multiplex PCR, and TCRdb kept only the in-frame ones, dropping some. The table shows approximately 440,000 clones, with roughly 88% occurring only once. The CDR3 length is 14 residues. Germline values: CDR1 SGHRS, CDR2 YFSETQ. Trimming took 1 base from V and 2 from J, leaving 10 bases between them. This clone has only a few counts. Recovered Cohort 3 donors showed two negative PCRs, clearance, or symptom resolution. The chain joins TRBV5-1 to TRBJ2-7, with TRBD1 as a possible D gene (6 bases). The sample consisted of PBMCs or T cells enriched from blood (not recorded which). This receptor was identified in a man aged 18 to 35 who had recovered from COVID-19. Here the CDR3 DNA reads TGCGCCAGCAGCTTGATAGGGGACACCTACGAGCAGTACTTC. This translates into CASSLIGDTYEQYF.